The clone carrying this TCR beta chain came up a few times. No antigen is known for it. Gene names refer to mouse genes. The CDR3 extends 4 residues past the end of the read, so its final part is completed from the germline J gene. Following extraction, RNA underwent reverse transcription to cDNA, which served as the sequencing template. Only in-frame clones appear in the TCRdb table, and some are missing; sequencing was by immunoSEQ multiplex PCR. The sample holds 290,000 or so clones, and no clone turns up only once. This record comes from a study of CD8+ T cells in alopecia areata. Study-level background: Spontaneously alopecic C3H/HeJ graft donors, about 6-13 months old, gave skin to roughly 7-10-week-old female C3H/HeJ mice.

General observations from the study: Clonality was higher in lesional than normal scalp, especially in alopecia totalis/universalis. Besides other cells, scalp samples also yield sequences of resident alphabeta T cells from normal skin. With patients, TCR sharing proved less clear than in mice, a difference possibly related to HLA.

The J segment lost 2 bases and the V segment lost 0 bases, leaving 3 bases of the junction unmatched. The germline gives CDR1 NNHDY, CDR2 SYVADS. This CDR3 contains 15 residues. CD4, CD8alpha, NKG2D, NKG2ACE and other markers guided sorting of pooled cutaneous lymph node cells. The genes are TRBV13-3 and TRBJ2-5; TRBD1 agrees at 7 bases. The sequence derives from a C3H/HeJ mouse with alopecia areata. These mice share the MHC haplotype H2-k. Source material: CD4+ T cells sorted from a lymph node. The CDR3 is CASSDVQGFQDTQYF. The sequenced part of the CDR3 DNA is TGTGCCAGCAGTGATGTACAGGGGTTCCAAGAC. The full variable domain, in which reference TRBV13-3 and TRBJ2-5 provide the parts outside the CDR3, is EAAVTQSPRSKVAVTGGKVTLSCHQTNNHDYMYWYRQDTGHGLRLIHYSYVADSTEKGDIPDGYKASRPSQENFSLILELASLSQTAVYFCASSDVQGFQDTQYFGPGTRLLVL.